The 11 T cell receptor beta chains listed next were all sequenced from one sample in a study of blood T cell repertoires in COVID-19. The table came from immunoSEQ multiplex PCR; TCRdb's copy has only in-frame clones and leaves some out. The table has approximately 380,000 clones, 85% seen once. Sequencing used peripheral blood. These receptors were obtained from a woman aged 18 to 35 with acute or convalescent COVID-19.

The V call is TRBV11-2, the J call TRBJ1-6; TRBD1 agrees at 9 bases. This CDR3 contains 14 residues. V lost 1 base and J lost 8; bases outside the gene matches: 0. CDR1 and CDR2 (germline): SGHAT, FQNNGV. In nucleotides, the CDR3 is TGTGCCAGCAGCTTAGGACAGGGGGATTCACCCCTCCACTTT. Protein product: CASSLGQGDSPLHF.

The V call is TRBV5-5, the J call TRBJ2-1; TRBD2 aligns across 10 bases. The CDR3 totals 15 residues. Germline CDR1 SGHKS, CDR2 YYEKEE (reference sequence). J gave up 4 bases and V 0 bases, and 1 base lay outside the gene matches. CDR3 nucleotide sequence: TGTGCCAGCAGCTTGGAAGCGGGGGGGTACAATGAGCAGTTCTTC. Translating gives CASSLEAGGYNEQFF.

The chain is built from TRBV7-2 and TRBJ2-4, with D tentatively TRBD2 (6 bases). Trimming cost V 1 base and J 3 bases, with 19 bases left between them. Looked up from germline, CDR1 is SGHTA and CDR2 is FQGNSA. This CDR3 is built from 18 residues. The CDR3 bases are TGTGCCAGCAGCTTAGTGTACGCCGGGGGTTTTGTCAAAAACATTCAGTACTTC. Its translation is CASSLVYAGGFVKNIQYF.

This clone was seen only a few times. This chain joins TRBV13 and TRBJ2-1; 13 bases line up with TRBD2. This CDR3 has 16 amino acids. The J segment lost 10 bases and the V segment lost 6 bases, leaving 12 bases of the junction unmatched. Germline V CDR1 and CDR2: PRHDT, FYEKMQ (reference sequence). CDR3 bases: TGTGCCAGCAGTCAACCCGGGACTAGCGGGGACCACGAGCAGTTCTTC. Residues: CASSQPGTSGDHEQFF.

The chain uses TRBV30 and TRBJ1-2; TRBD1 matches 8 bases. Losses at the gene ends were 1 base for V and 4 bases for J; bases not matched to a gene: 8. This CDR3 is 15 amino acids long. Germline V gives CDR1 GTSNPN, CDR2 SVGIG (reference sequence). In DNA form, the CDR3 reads TGTGCCTGGAGTGGGCAGGGGGCAGGTAGCTATGGCTACACCTTC. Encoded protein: CAWSGQGAGSYGYTF.

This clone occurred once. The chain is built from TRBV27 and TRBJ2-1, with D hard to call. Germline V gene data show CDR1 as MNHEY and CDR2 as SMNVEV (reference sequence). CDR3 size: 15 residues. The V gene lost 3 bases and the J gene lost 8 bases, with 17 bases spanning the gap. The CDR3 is CASSFLNHFTDEQFF. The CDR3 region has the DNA TGTGCCAGCAGTTTTCTGAACCACTTTACGGATGAGCAGTTCTTC.

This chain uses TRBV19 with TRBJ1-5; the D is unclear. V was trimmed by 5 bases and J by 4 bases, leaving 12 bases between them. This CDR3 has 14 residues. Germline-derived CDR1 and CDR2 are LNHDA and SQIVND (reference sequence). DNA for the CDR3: TGTGCCAGTAGTCCCCGCAGATATAATCAGCCCCAGCATTTT. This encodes CASSPRRYNQPQHF.

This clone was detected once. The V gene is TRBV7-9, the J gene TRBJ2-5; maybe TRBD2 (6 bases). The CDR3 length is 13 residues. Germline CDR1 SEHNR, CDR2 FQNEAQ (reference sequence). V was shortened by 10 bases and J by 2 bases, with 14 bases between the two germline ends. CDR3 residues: CATRLGGQETQYF. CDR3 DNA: TGTGCCACCCGGTTGGGGGGACAAGAGACCCAGTACTTC.

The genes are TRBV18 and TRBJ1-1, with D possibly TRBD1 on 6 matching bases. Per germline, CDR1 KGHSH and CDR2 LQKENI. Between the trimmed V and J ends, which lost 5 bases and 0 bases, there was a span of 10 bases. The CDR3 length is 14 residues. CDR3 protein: CASSETGMNTEAFF. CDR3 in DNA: TGTGCCAGCTCAGAGACAGGAATGAACACTGAAGCTTTCTTT. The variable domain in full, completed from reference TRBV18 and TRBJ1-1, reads NAGVMQNPRHLVRRRGQEARLRCSPMKGHSHVYWYRQLPEEGLKFMVYLQKENIIDESGMPKERFSAEFPKEGPSILRIQQVVRGDSAAYFCASSETGMNTEAFFGQGTRLTVV.

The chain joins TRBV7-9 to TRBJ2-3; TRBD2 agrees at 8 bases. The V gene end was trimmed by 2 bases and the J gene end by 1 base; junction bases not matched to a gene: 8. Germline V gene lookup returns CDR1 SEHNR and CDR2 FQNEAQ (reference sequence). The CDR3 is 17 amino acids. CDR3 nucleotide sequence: TGTGCCAGCAGCTTACGGAGCGGGAGACGGGGCACAGATACGCAGTATTTT. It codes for CASSLRSGRRGTDTQYF.

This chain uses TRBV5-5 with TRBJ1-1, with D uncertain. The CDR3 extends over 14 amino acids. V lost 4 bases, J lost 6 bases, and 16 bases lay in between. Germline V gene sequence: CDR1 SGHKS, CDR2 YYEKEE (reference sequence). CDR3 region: CASSLVALRAEAFF. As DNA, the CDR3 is TGTGCCAGCAGCCTGGTGGCCTTGAGGGCTGAAGCTTTCTTT.